The rows below give T cell receptor beta chains drawn from one sample of a study of technical replicates of blood from a few donors. Assay used: immunoSEQ multiplex PCR; TCRdb lists only in-frame clones, some missing. The repertoire consists of approximately 79,000 clones, with roughly nine tenths occurring once and the leading ten covering under 0.5%. What was sequenced was T cells isolated from PBMCs. These receptors all come from a human donor in good health. CDR3s include the opening cysteine and the closing phenylalanine or tryptophan. D genes are given only for firm matches. The size field is filled for only some rows; it gives once, few, many or a size class.

j_gene,abundance,v_gene,d_gene,CDR3aa,CDR3nt
TRBJ2-1,NA,TRBV27,TRBD2,CASSLRLPSERGSYNEQFF,TGTGCCAGCAGTTTAAGACTCCCTTCTGAGCGGGGATCGTACAATGAGCAGTTCTTC
TRBJ2-7,NA,TRBV5-4,TRBD1,CASSLVRGGVPTYEQYF,TGTGCCAGCAGCTTGGTCCGAGGGGGCGTGCCAACCTACGAGCAGTACTTC
TRBJ2-1,NA,TRBV5-1,NA,CASSGGSDNEQFF,TGCGCCAGCAGTGGGGGCTCCGACAATGAGCAGTTCTTC
TRBJ2-1,NA,TRBV5-1,TRBD2,CASSLVLAEDNEQFF,TGCGCCAGCAGCTTGGTCCTAGCGGAGGACAATGAGCAGTTCTTC
TRBJ2-5,NA,TRBV28,NA,CASSFFIAAGLQETQYF,TGTGCCAGCAGTTTTTTTATCGCTGCGGGGCTACAAGAGACCCAGTACTTC
TRBJ2-7,NA,TRBV5-1,TRBD1,CASSLVSGGISYEQYF,TGCGCCAGCAGCTTGGTTTCAGGGGGTATCTCCTACGAGCAGTACTTC
TRBJ1-1,NA,TRBV4-2,NA,CASSQGRGAFF,TGTGCCAGCAGCCAAGGGCGAGGAGCTTTCTTT
TRBJ1-1,once,TRBV7-2,NA,CASSLATVLIYTEAFF,TGTGCCAGCAGCTTAGCCACAGTCTTGATCTACACTGAAGCTTTCTTT
TRBJ1-2,few,TRBV30,NA,CAWNPGLSNYGYTF,TGTGCCTGGAATCCGGGACTGAGTAACTATGGCTACACCTTC
TRBJ2-7,NA,TRBV9,NA,CASSGRSYEQYF,TGTGCCAGCAGCGGCAGGTCCTACGAGCAGTACTTC
TRBJ2-2,NA,TRBV29-1,TRBD2,CSVEGGLAGGISGELFF,TGCAGCGTTGAGGGTGGGCTAGCGGGAGGAATCTCCGGGGAGCTGTTTTTT
TRBJ1-5,NA,TRBV5-8,NA,CASREQGWFNQPQHF,TGTGCCAGCAGGGAACAGGGCTGGTTTAATCAGCCCCAGCATTTT
TRBJ2-7,NA,TRBV11-3,TRBD1,CASSLRGQDYEQYF,TGTGCCAGCAGCCTAAGGGGACAGGACTACGAGCAGTACTTC
TRBJ1-4,NA,TRBV19,TRBD1,CASSIGRQGNEKLFF,TGTGCCAGTAGTATTGGAAGACAGGGGAATGAAAAACTGTTTTTT
TRBJ2-5,NA,TRBV20-1,NA,CSASPEETQYF,TGCAGTGCTAGTCCGGAAGAGACCCAGTACTTC
TRBJ2-7,NA,TRBV30,TRBD2,CAWVESGSGEQYF,TGTGCCTGGGTAGAAAGCGGGAGTGGCGAGCAGTACTTC
TRBJ1-5,NA,TRBV7-9,NA,CASSLGRVGNQPQHF,TGTGCCAGCAGCTTAGGGAGGGTTGGCAATCAGCCCCAGCATTTT
TRBJ2-3,NA,TRBV5-1,TRBD1,CASSPGTGRNTQYF,TGCGCCAGCAGCCCGGGGACAGGGCGTAATACGCAGTATTTT
TRBJ1-2,NA,TRBV6-5,NA,CASSYLPTGNYGYTF,TGTGCCAGCAGTTACCTGCCCACGGGGAACTATGGCTACACCTTC
TRBJ2-3,few,TRBV6-4,NA,CASSDSNTDTQYF,TGTGCCAGCAGTGACTCTAACACAGATACGCAGTATTTT
TRBJ1-1,NA,TRBV2,TRBD1,CASSGGQMYTEAFF,TGTGCCAGCAGTGGGGGACAGATGTACACTGAAGCTTTCTTT
TRBJ1-1,NA,TRBV11-2,NA,CASSLTLNTEAFF,TGTGCCAGCAGCTTGACATTGAACACTGAAGCTTTCTTT
TRBJ2-1,NA,TRBV28,TRBD1,CASSLVSVSLTGKNEQFF,TGTGCCAGCAGTTTAGTGTCAGTTTCTTTGACAGGGAAGAATGAGCAGTTCTTC
TRBJ2-5,once,TRBV9,TRBD2,CASSESGAGWGETQYF,TGTGCCAGCAGTGAAAGTGGAGCGGGATGGGGGGAGACCCAGTACTTC
TRBJ2-7,few,TRBV27,NA,CASSFGTRGEQYF,TGTGCCAGCAGTTTTGGGACTCGTGGGGAGCAGTACTTC
TRBJ2-7,NA,TRBV2,NA,CASKWRVSYEQYF,TGTGCCAGCAAATGGCGGGTCTCCTACGAGCAGTACTTC
TRBJ2-3,NA,TRBV10-3,NA,CAILADTQYF,TGTGCCATCCTAGCGGATACGCAGTATTTT
TRBJ2-1,NA,TRBV6-5,TRBD1,CASSLQGNEQFF,TGTGCCAGCAGCCTACAGGGGAATGAGCAGTTCTTC
TRBJ1-3,NA,TRBV5-8,TRBD1,CASSNHRGPGNTIYF,TGTGCCAGCAGCAATCACAGGGGGCCTGGAAACACCATATATTTT
TRBJ1-3,NA,TRBV19,TRBD1,CASSIDRGQTIYF,TGTGCCAGTAGTATAGATCGGGGACAGACCATATATTTT
TRBJ2-1,once,TRBV27,TRBD1,CASSIGGTGPYNEQFF,TGTGCCAGCAGTATCGGCGGGACAGGCCCCTACAATGAGCAGTTCTTC
TRBJ2-5,NA,TRBV10-3,NA,CAISESSLETQYF,TGTGCCATCAGTGAGTCTTCCCTCGAGACCCAGTACTTC